Listed here are 22 T cell receptor beta chains from one sample, sequenced in a study of neurological immune-mediated disorders. TCRdb processed the 5' RACE reads anew with MiXCR; each CDR3 protein has one entry. The data hold about 46,000 distinct CDR3 sequences, with just over 3% observed a single time. The sequenced sample was PBMCs. The receptors originated from a woman in her forties or fifties with multiple sclerosis.

This clonotype was observed many times. V usage is TRBV4-1 and J usage is TRBJ1-5; 7 nucleotides line up with TRBD1. This CDR3 has 16 residues. The germline V gene encodes CDR1 MGHRA and CDR2 YSYEKL. The V and J ends lost 1 base and 7 bases, in that order; junction bases with no gene match: 10. CDR3 amino acids: CASSQVGAGGKQPQHF. The CDR3 DNA sequence: TGCGCCAGCAGCCAAGTAGGGGCAGGGGGTAAACAGCCCCAGCATTTT.

This clonotype was recorded at least ten times. V usage is TRBV20-1 and J usage is TRBJ2-3; tentative D call: TRBD2 (6 bases). Trimming took 5 bases from V and 6 from J, leaving 15 bases between them. The CDR3 consists of 13 residues. Germline V gives CDR1 DFQATT, CDR2 SNEGSKA (reference sequence). CDR3 sequence reads: CSAGRDWGDTQYF. The CDR3 DNA sequence: TGCAGTGCTGGCCGGGACTGGGGGGATACGCAGTATTTT.

The sample holds many counts of this clonotype. CDR3 region: CASSATSGGAREQFF. CDR3 nucleotide sequence: TGTGCCAGCAGTGCGACTAGCGGGGGGGCCAGGGAGCAGTTCTTC. V and J are TRBV2 and TRBJ2-1, with 14 nucleotides matching TRBD2. Germline CDR1 and CDR2: SNHLY and FYNNEI. After removal of 4 bases from V and 10 bases from J, the junction contained 6 bases not matched to a gene. This CDR3 has 15 residues.

This clonotype appeared many times. The genes are TRBV4-2 and TRBJ1-2, with 7 positions matching TRBD1. CDR1 and CDR2 from the germline V gene are LGHNA and YNFKEQ. The CDR3 length is 15 residues. V shed 0 bases and J 5 bases; nucleotides not matched to a gene: 6. CDR3 nucleotide sequence: TGTGCCAGCAGCCAAGATAGGACAGGCCGATATGGCTACACCTTC. This codes for CASSQDRTGRYGYTF.

The table lists this clonotype with a few counts. V usage is TRBV27 and J usage is TRBJ2-3; 8 positions match TRBD1. Germline values: CDR1 MNHEY, CDR2 SMNVEV (reference sequence). The CDR3 has 14 amino acids. J was trimmed by 6 bases and V by 4 bases; bases with no gene match: 6. CDR3 coding DNA: TGTGCCAGCAGTTACAGACAGGGGATGGATACGCAGTATTTT. It translates to CASSYRQGMDTQYF.

In its sample, this clonotype is medium-sized. The rearrangement links TRBV9 to TRBJ2-7; D might be TRBD1 or TRBD2, each matching 5 bases. This CDR3 comprises 15 residues. Trimming shortened V by 2 bases and J by 9 bases, and 21 bases separated the two germline ends. CDR1 and CDR2 from the germline V gene are SGDLS and YYNGEE. CDR3 loop: CASSVEGHPGNGQYF. The CDR3 bases are TGTGCCAGCAGCGTCGAGGGCCACCCAGGGAACGGGCAGTACTTC. Filled out from reference TRBV9 and TRBJ2-7, the complete variable domain reads DSGVTQTPKHLITATGQRVTLRCSPRSGDLSVYWYQQSLDQGLQFLIQYYNGEERAKGNILERFSAQQFPDLHSELNLSSLELGDSALYFCASSVEGHPGNGQYFGPGTRLTVT.

This clonotype came up many times. The chain links TRBV29-1 to TRBJ2-3; TRBD1 is a possible D gene (7 bases). The V end was cut by 1 base, the J end by 2 bases, with 13 bases between. CDR3 length: 15 amino acids. Germline V lookup: CDR1 SQVTM, CDR2 ANQGSEA. The CDR3: CSVEGGRGVTDTQYF. In DNA, the CDR3 is TGCAGCGTTGAAGGGGGCAGGGGGGTCACAGATACGCAGTATTTT.

There are many counts of this clonotype. The chain recombines TRBV20-1 with TRBJ2-5; perhaps TRBD2 as D (5 bases). The ends were cut back, 5 bases at V and 5 bases at J, with 15 bases in the middle. The CDR3 has 13 amino acids. The germline CDR1 and CDR2 sequences are DFQATT and SNEGSKA (reference sequence). The CDR3 DNA is TGCAGTGCTGTTCAGGCTAGCTTTGAGACCCAGTACTTC. Translating gives CSAVQASFETQYF.

This clonotype was seen at least ten times. This rearrangement joins TRBV10-3 to TRBJ2-1; 10 bases are shared with TRBD1. V lost 4 bases, J lost 8 bases, and 5 bases stayed unmatched. The CDR3 loop spans 14 amino acids. Germline V CDR1 and CDR2: ENHRY, SYGVKD. The CDR3 reads CAISGRDRGDEQFF. DNA of the CDR3: TGTGCCATCAGTGGCCGGGACAGGGGTGATGAGCAGTTCTTC.

This clonotype appeared a single time. V is TRBV11-2 and J is TRBJ2-4; D is unresolved. This CDR3 comprises 14 residues. V was trimmed by 2 bases and J by 3 bases, leaving 8 bases between them. Germline V lookup: CDR1 SGHAT, CDR2 FQNNGV. The CDR3 nucleotides are TGTGCCAGCAGCTTATCGGTTGGCAAAAACATTCAGTACTTC. Translated, it gives CASSLSVGKNIQYF.

Ten or more counts support this clonotype. The chain carries TRBV20-1 and TRBJ1-2, with D maybe TRBD1 (6 bases). V lost 0 bases, J lost 3 bases, and 14 bases lay in between. The CDR3 totals 15 residues. The germline gives CDR1 DFQATT, CDR2 SNEGSKA (reference sequence). CDR3 in DNA: TGCAGTGCTAGAGATATGAACAGGGATCACTATGGCTACACCTTC. Its protein is CSARDMNRDHYGYTF.

This clonotype was detected many times. The chain combines TRBV3-1 with TRBJ2-7, with D hard to call. The V gene's germline CDR1 is LGHDT and CDR2 YNNKEL (reference sequence). Trimming cost V 1 base and J 6 bases, with 7 bases left between them. The CDR3 has 12 amino acids. Written as DNA, the CDR3 is TGTGCCAGCAGCCAAGGGCAGCGCGAGCAGTACTTC. It encodes CASSQGQREQYF.

This clonotype has ten or more counts. The chain links TRBV7-2 to TRBJ2-7; maybe TRBD2 (5 bases). The CDR3 is 15 residues long. The germline V and J ends were trimmed by 5 bases and 6 bases, with 20 bases remaining between them. Germline CDR1 is SGHTA and CDR2 is FQGNSA. DNA for the CDR3: TGTGCCAGCAGCCTTCCATTCCTAGCTTCCCGCGAGCAGTACTTC. As protein: CASSLPFLASREQYF. Complete variable domain (other parts from reference TRBV7-2 and TRBJ2-7): GAGVSQSPSNKVTEKGKDVELRCDPISGHTALYWYRQSLGQGLEFLIYFQGNSAPDKSGLPSDRFSAERTGGSVSTLTIQRTQQEDSAVYLCASSLPFLASREQYFGPGTRLTVT.

This clonotype was seen repeatedly, ten times or more. The rearrangement joins TRBV20-1 to TRBJ2-7; D call uncertain. Germline V gene sequence: CDR1 DFQATT, CDR2 SNEGSKA (reference sequence). The V and J ends lost 6 bases and 8 bases respectively, with 20 bases between them. This CDR3 is 13 amino acids long. The CDR3 nucleotides read TGCAGTGCCAAGACACCGCAAACGGAAAAGCAGTACTTC. Protein sequence: CSAKTPQTEKQYF.

In its sample, this clonotype was seen many times. The rearrangement uses TRBV3-1 and TRBJ1-6; D remains unclear. In germline, CDR1 is LGHDT, CDR2 YNNKEL (reference sequence). This CDR3 is 16 amino acids long. The ends were cut back, 0 bases at V and 7 bases at J, with 13 bases in the middle. CDR3: CASSQDRSRRNSPLHF. For the CDR3, the DNA is TGTGCCAGCAGCCAAGACAGGTCTAGGCGGAATTCACCCCTCCACTTT.

This clonotype showed up many times. The V and J genes are TRBV28 and TRBJ2-5; TRBD2 matches at 9 bases. Per germline, CDR1 MDHEN and CDR2 SYDVKM. With V trimmed by 3 bases and J by 4 bases, 6 bases remained unmatched. The CDR3 consists of 15 residues. CDR3 sequence: CASSFNAGGPETQYF. The CDR3 coding sequence is TGTGCCAGCAGTTTTAACGCGGGAGGGCCAGAGACCCAGTACTTC.

The table lists this clonotype with many counts. The chain recombines TRBV7-9 with TRBJ2-1; D possibly corresponds to TRBD2 (6 bases). Germline CDR1 reads SEHNR; CDR2 reads FQNEAQ (reference sequence). V was cut by 4 bases and J by 5 bases, with 6 bases left in between. CDR3 length equals 12 residues. CDR3 loop: CASSWGDNEQFF. The CDR3 coding sequence is TGTGCCAGCAGCTGGGGGGACAATGAGCAGTTCTTC.

This clonotype occurred a few times. The chain is built from TRBV19 and TRBJ2-1; TRBD2 matches 11 bases. The J segment lost 2 bases and the V segment lost 5 bases, leaving 5 bases of the junction unmatched. The germline gives CDR1 LNHDA, CDR2 SQIVND (reference sequence). The CDR3 totals 16 residues. The DNA for the CDR3 is TGTGCCAGTAGTGTCACTAGCGGGAGTGCCTACAATGAGCAGTTCTTC. This translates into CASSVTSGSAYNEQFF.

This clonotype was seen repeatedly, ten times or more. The DNA for the CDR3 is TGTGCCAGCAGTGTTCAGGGGGCAGGTGAAAAACTGTTTTTT. Translating gives CASSVQGAGEKLFF. The rearrangement joins TRBV2 to TRBJ1-4; 8 nucleotides align to TRBD1. With 4 bases clipped from V and 7 bases from J, the junction kept 5 bases outside the gene matches. Germline CDR1 is SNHLY and CDR2 is FYNNEI. The CDR3 contains 14 residues.

This clonotype was observed many times. This chain joins TRBV4-1 and TRBJ1-3; 11 nucleotides align to TRBD1. The CDR3 sequence is 14 residues long. Trimming cost V 5 bases and J 7 bases; bases outside gene matches: 4. Looked up from germline, CDR1 is MGHRA and CDR2 is YSYEKL. CDR3 DNA: TGCGCCAGCAGCGCGCGGACAGGGGGCAACACCATATATTTT. Protein sequence: CASSARTGGNTIYF.

This clonotype has ten or more counts. The chain has TRBV15 and TRBJ1-5; no clear D. V was pared by 0 bases and J by 7 bases, with 7 bases between. CDR3 length: 13 amino acids. Germline values: CDR1 LNHNV, CDR2 YYDKDF (reference sequence). DNA for the CDR3: TGTGCCACCAGCAGAGATAAAATACAGCCCCAGCATTTT. This codes for CATSRDKIQPQHF.

This clonotype was detected many times. The gene calls are TRBV11-2 and TRBJ2-3, with a weak D call TRBD2 (6 bases). This CDR3 has 24 amino acids. Trimming left V 2 bases short and J 1 base short, with 37 bases between. Germline V gene lookup returns CDR1 SGHAT and CDR2 FQNNGV. This CDR3 reads CASSLFQVIGRIGGERRGTDTQYF. Here the CDR3 DNA reads TGTGCCAGCAGCTTATTTCAGGTGATCGGGCGGATCGGCGGGGAGCGGCGTGGCACAGATACGCAGTATTTT.